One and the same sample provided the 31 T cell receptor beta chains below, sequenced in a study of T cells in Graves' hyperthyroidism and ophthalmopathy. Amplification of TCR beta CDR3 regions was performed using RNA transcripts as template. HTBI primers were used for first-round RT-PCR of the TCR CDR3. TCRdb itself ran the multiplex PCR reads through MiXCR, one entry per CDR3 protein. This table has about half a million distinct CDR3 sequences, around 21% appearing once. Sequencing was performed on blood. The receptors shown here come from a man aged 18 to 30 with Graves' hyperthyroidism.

CDR3 amino acids: CASGLEENYGYTF. The CDR3 coding sequence is TGTGCTAGTGGTTTGGAGGAAAACTATGGCTACACCTTC. The chain has TRBV12-5 and TRBJ1-2, with unresolved D. Germline assignment: CDR1 LGHNT and CDR2 FRNRAP. There are 13 residues in the CDR3. V lost 1 base and J 2 bases, leaving 5 bases between the germline ends.

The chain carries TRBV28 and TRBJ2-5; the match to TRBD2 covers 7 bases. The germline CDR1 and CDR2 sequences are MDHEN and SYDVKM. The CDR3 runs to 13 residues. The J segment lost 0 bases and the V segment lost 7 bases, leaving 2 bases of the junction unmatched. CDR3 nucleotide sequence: TGTGCCAGCATCGGGACTAACCAAGAGACCCAGTACTTC. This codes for CASIGTNQETQYF.

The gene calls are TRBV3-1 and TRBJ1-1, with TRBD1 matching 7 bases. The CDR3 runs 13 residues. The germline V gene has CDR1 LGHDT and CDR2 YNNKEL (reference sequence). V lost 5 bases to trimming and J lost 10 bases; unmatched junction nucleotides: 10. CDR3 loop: CASSIRGSRRAFF. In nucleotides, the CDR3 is TGTGCCAGCAGCATCAGGGGGTCGCGGCGAGCTTTCTTT.

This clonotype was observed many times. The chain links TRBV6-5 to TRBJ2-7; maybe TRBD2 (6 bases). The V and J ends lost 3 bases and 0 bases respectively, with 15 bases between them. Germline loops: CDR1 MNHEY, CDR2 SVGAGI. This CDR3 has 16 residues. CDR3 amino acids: CASSYSTRGNSYEQYF. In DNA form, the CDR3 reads TGTGCCAGCAGTTATTCGACTAGGGGAAACTCCTACGAGCAGTACTTC.

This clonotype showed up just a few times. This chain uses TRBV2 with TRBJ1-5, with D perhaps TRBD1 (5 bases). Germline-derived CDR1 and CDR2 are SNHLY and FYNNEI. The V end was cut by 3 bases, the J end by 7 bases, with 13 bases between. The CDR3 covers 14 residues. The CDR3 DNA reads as TGTGCCAGCAGTGAGGGAAGGGGAATCCAGCCCCAGCATTTT. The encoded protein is CASSEGRGIQPQHF.

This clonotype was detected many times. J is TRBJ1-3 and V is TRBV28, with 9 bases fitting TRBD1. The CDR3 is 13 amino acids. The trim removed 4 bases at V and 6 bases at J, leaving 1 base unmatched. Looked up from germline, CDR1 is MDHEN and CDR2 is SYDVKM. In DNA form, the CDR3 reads TGTGCCAGCAGTTGGACAGGGGAAAACACCATATATTTT. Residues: CASSWTGENTIYF. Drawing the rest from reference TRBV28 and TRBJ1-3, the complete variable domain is DVKVTQSSRYLVKRTGEKVFLECVQDMDHENMFWYRQDPGLGLRLIYFSYDVKMKEKGDIPEGYSVSREKKERFSLILESASTNQTSMYLCASSWTGENTIYFGEGSWLTVV.

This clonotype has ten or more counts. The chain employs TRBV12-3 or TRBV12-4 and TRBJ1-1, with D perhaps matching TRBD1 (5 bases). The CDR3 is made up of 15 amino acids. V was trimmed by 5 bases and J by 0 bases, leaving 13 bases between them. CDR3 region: CASSRQLFMNTEAFF. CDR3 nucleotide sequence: TGTGCCAGCAGTCGACAGCTATTCATGAACACTGAAGCTTTCTTT.

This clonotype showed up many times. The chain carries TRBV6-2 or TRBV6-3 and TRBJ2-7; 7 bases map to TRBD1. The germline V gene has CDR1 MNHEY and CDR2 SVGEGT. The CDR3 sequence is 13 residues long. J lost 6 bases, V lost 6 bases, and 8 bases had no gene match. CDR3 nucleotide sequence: TGTGCCAGCAGCTTAGACAGGGTAGCCGAGCAGTACTTC. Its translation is CASSLDRVAEQYF.

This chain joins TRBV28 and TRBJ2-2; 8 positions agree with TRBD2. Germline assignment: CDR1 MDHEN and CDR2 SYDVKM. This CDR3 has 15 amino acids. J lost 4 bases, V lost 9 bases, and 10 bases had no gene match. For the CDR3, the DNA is TGTGCCAGTACCACTCGACTAGCGTCCACCGGGGAGCTGTTTTTT. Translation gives CASTTRLASTGELFF.

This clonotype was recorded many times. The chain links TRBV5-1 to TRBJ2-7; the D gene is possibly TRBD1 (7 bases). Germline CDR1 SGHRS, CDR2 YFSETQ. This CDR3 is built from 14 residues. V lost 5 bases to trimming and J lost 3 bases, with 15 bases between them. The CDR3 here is CASRGGDSRYEQYF. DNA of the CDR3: TGCGCCAGCAGAGGCGGGGACAGCCGCTACGAGCAGTACTTC.

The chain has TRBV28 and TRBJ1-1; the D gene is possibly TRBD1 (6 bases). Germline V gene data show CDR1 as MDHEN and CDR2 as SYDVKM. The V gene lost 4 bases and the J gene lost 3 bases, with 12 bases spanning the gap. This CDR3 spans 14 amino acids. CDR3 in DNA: TGTGCCAGCAGTTCGCCAGGGGTGGACACTGAAGCTTTCTTT. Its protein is CASSSPGVDTEAFF.

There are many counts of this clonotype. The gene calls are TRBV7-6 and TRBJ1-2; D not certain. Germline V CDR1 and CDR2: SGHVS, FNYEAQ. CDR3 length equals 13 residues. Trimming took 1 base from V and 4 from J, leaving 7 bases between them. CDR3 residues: CASSLGLSYGYTF. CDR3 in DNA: TGTGCCAGCAGCTTAGGACTCAGCTATGGCTACACCTTC.

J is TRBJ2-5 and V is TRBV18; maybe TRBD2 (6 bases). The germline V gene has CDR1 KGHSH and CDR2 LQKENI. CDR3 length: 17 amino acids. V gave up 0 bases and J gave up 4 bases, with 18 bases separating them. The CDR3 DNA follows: TGTGCCAGCTCACCACCCACCCCCGCGGGGTCCGGAGAGACCCAGTACTTC. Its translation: CASSPPTPAGSGETQYF.

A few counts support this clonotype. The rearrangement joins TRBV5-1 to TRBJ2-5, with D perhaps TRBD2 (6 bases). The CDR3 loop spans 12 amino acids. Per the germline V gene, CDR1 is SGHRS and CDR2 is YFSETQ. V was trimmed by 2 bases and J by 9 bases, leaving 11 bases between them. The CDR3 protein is CASSFGPGAQYF. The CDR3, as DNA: TGCGCCAGCAGCTTTGGACCGGGGGCCCAGTACTTC.

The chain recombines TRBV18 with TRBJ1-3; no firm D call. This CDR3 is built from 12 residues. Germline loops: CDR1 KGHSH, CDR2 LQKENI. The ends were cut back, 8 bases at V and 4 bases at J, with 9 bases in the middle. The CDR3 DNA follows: TGTGCCAGCCAGGCGGCAGGAAACACCATATATTTT. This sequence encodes CASQAAGNTIYF.

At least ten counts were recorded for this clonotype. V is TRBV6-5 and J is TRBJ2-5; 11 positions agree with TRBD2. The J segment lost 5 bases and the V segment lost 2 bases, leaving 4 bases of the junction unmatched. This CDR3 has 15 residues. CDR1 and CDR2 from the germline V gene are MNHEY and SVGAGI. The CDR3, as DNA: TGTGCCAGCAGTTACGGGACTAGCGGATGGGAGACCCAGTACTTC. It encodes CASSYGTSGWETQYF.

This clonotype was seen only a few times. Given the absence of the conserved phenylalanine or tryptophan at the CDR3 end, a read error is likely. The CDR3 protein is CASSVWRLAGNTGELFL. For the CDR3, the DNA is TGTGCCAGCAGCGTCTGGAGGTTAGCGGGGAACACCGGGGAGCTGTTTTTG. The rearrangement uses TRBV9 and TRBJ2-2; 7 bases agree with TRBD2. The CDR3 has 17 amino acids. CDR1 SGDLS and CDR2 YYNGEE come from the germline V gene. The V and J ends lost 2 bases and 1 base, in that order; junction bases with no gene match: 8.

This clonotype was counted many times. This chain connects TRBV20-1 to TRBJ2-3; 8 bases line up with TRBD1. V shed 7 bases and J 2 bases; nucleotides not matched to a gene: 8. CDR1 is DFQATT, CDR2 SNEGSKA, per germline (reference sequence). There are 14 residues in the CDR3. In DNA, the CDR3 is TGCAGTGTCAGGACAGGGCGAAACACAGATACGCAGTATTTT. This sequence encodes CSVRTGRNTDTQYF.

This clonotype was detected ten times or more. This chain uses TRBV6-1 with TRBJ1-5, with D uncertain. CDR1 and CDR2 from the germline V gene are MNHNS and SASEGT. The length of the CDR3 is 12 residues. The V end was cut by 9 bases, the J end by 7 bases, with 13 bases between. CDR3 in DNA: TGTGCCAGTGGTCAGGCGGGCCAGCCCCAGCATTTT. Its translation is CASGQAGQPQHF.

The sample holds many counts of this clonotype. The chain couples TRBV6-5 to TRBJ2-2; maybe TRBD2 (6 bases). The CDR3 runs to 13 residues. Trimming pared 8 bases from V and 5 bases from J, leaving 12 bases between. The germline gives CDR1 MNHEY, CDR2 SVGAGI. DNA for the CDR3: TGTGCCAGCGGCGGGACGAGGACCGGGGAGCTGTTTTTT. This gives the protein CASGGTRTGELFF.

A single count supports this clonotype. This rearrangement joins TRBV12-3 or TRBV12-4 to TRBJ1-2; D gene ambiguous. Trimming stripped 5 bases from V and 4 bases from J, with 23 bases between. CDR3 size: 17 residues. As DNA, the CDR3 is TGTGCCAGCAGTCCCGAGGGTCCCAGAGAACGGCCCTATGGCTACACCTTC. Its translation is CASSPEGPRERPYGYTF.

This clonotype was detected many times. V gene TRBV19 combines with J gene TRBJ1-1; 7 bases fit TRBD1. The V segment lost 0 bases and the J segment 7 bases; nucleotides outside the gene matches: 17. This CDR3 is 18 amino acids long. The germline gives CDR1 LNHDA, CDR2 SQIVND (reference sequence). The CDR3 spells CASSIETGRMRLLFEAFF. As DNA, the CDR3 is TGTGCCAGTAGTATAGAGACAGGGAGAATGCGACTACTATTTGAAGCTTTCTTT.

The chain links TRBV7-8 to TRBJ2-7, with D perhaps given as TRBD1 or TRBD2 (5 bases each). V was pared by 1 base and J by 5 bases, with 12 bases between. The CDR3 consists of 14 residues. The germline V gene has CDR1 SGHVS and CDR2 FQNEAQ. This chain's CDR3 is CASSLGGVAHEQYF. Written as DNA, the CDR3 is TGTGCCAGCAGCTTAGGAGGGGTAGCGCACGAGCAGTACTTC.

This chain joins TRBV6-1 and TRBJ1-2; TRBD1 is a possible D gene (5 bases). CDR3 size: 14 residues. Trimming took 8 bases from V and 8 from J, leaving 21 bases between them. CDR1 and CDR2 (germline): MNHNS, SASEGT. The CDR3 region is CASRSGVGAGGYTF. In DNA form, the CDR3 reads TGTGCCAGCCGATCCGGGGTAGGGGCGGGAGGCTACACCTTC.

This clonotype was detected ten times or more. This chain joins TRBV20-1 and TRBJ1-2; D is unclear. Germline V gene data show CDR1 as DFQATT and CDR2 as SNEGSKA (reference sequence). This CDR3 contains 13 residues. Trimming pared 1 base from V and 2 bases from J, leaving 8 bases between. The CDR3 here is CSARVGENYGYTF. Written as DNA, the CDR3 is TGCAGTGCTAGAGTAGGAGAGAACTATGGCTACACCTTC.

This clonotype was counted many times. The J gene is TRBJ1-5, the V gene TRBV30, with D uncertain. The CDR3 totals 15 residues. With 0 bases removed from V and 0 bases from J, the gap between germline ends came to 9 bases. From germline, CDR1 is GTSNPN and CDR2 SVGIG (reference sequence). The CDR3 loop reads CAWSVFAGSNQPQHF. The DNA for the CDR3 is TGTGCCTGGAGTGTATTCGCCGGTAGCAATCAGCCCCAGCATTTT.

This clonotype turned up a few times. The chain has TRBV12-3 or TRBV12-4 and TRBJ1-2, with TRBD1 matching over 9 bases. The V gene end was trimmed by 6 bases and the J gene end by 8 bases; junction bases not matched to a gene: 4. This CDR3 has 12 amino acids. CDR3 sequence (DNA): TGTGCCAGCAGGGGACAGGGAGTGGGCTACACCTTC. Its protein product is CASRGQGVGYTF.

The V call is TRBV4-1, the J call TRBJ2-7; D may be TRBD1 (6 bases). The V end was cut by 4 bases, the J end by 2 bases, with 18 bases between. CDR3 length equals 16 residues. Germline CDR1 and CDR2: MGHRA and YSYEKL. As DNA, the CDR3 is TGCGCCAGCAGCCCAGGGGCGGCAGGGAGTACCTACGAGCAGTACTTC. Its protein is CASSPGAAGSTYEQYF.

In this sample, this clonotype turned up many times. The CDR3 DNA is TGTGCCAGCAGTTTACACGGGACCTACGAGCAGTACTTC. Amino acid sequence: CASSLHGTYEQYF. The V call is TRBV28, the J call TRBJ2-7; D perhaps matches TRBD2 (5 bases). The CDR3 totals 13 residues. CDR1 and CDR2 (germline): MDHEN, SYDVKM. Trimming took 2 bases from V and 2 from J, leaving 7 bases between them.

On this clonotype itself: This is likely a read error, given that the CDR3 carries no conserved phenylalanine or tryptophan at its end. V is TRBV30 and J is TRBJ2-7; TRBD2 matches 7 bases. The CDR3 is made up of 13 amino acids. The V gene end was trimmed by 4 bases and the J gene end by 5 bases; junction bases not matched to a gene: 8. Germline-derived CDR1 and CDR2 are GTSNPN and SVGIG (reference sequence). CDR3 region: CAWNALGGNEQYL. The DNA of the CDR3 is TGTGCCTGGAACGCATTGGGGGGGAACGAGCAGTACCTC.

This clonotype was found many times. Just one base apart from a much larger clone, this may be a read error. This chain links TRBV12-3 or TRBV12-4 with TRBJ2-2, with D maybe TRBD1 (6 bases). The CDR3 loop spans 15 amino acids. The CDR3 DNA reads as TGTGCCAGCAGTCCGAGAGACAGGACCACCGGGGAGCTGTGTTTT. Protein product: CASSPRDRTTGELCF.